The 18 T cell receptor beta chains below all came from one sample that was sequenced in a study of blood T cell repertoires in COVID-19. Some clones are missing from TCRdb's copy, which holds only in-frame ones; the method was immunoSEQ multiplex PCR. The repertoire has 130,000 or so clones, around nine tenths of them found once; the top ten carry about 11%. Material for sequencing was peripheral blood. These receptors all stem from a man aged 55 to 70 with active or convalescent COVID-19.

The rearrangement joins TRBV2 to TRBJ2-1, with D unresolved. Germline loops: CDR1 SNHLY, CDR2 FYNNEI. The CDR3 loop spans 13 amino acids. The ends were cut back, 6 bases at V and 2 bases at J, with 8 bases in the middle. This chain's CDR3 is CASRGYAYNEQFF. Written as DNA, the CDR3 is TGTGCCAGCAGGGGCTATGCCTACAATGAGCAGTTCTTC.

The J gene is TRBJ2-3, the V gene TRBV28; tentative D call: TRBD2 (6 bases). Between the trimmed V and J ends, which lost 3 bases and 3 bases, there was a span of 13 bases. Looked up from germline, CDR1 is MDHEN and CDR2 is SYDVKM. The CDR3 is 15 amino acids. CDR3 sequence: CASSLVGSLTDTQYF. As DNA, the CDR3 is TGTGCCAGCAGTTTGGTCGGGAGCTTGACAGATACGCAGTATTTT.

J is TRBJ2-4 and V is TRBV5-8; D is perhaps TRBD2 (5 bases). Germline CDR1 is SGHTS and CDR2 is YDEGEE. The CDR3 spans 13 residues. Trimming cost V 4 bases and J 4 bases, with 9 bases left between them. In nucleotides, the CDR3 is TGTGCCAGCAGCCCCGGAGGTAAAAACATTCAGTACTTC. Translating gives CASSPGGKNIQYF.

This chain uses TRBV27 with TRBJ2-5, with 8 bases identical to TRBD1. Germline-derived CDR1 and CDR2 are MNHEY and SMNVEV (reference sequence). The CDR3 spans 13 residues. The J segment lost 7 bases and the V segment lost 2 bases, leaving 3 bases of the junction unmatched. CDR3: CASSLQGAGTQYF. The CDR3 region has the DNA TGTGCCAGCAGTTTACAGGGGGCGGGGACCCAGTACTTC.

V and J are TRBV18 and TRBJ2-5, with D perhaps matching TRBD1 (6 bases). V lost 4 bases and J lost 4, with 10 bases in between. The CDR3 sequence is 13 residues long. CDR1 and CDR2 from the germline V gene are KGHSH and LQKENI. The CDR3 reads CASSQVRGETQYF. Written as DNA, the CDR3 is TGTGCCAGCTCACAAGTCAGGGGAGAGACCCAGTACTTC.

The chain is built from TRBV30 and TRBJ2-7; 7 nucleotides match TRBD2. V lost 1 base, J lost 3 bases, and 3 bases stayed unmatched. The CDR3 has 13 amino acids. CDR1 is GTSNPN and CDR2 is SVGIG in the germline V gene (reference sequence). The CDR3 region is CAWSGGRNYEQYF. The CDR3 DNA is TGTGCCTGGAGTGGCGGGAGAAACTACGAGCAGTACTTC. Based on the CDR3 plus reference TRBV30 and TRBJ2-7, the full variable domain is SQTIHQWPATLVQPVGSPLSLECTVEGTSNPNLYWYRQAAGRGLQLLFYSVGIGQISSEVPQNLSASRPQDRQFILSSKKLLLSDSGFYLCAWSGGRNYEQYFGPGTRLTVT.

This clone was detected a few times. The chain recombines TRBV6-5 with TRBJ1-6, with 7 bases that match TRBD1. J was trimmed by 7 bases and V by 6 bases; bases with no gene match: 6. Looked up from germline, CDR1 is MNHEY and CDR2 is SVGAGI. The CDR3 runs to 14 residues. The CDR3 reads CASRGQSDNSPLHF. The CDR3 region has the DNA TGTGCCAGCAGGGGACAGTCAGACAATTCACCCCTCCACTTT.

The rearrangement joins TRBV7-2 to TRBJ2-3, with a tentative D call TRBD2 (5 bases). V gave up 2 bases and J gave up 2 bases, with 14 bases separating them. The CDR3 consists of 16 residues. The germline CDR1 and CDR2 sequences are SGHTA and FQGNSA. CDR3 nucleotide sequence: TGTGCCAGCAGCTTAACTGGACTCTCTGTCACAGATACGCAGTATTTT. Protein sequence: CASSLTGLSVTDTQYF.

This rearrangement joins TRBV28 to TRBJ1-1; D ambiguous. The V gene's germline CDR1 is MDHEN and CDR2 SYDVKM. V dropped 4 bases and J dropped 9 bases, with 18 bases sitting between them. This CDR3 region has 14 residues. CDR3 DNA sequence: TGTGCCAGCAGTTCTCCCAATCCAGGAAGTAAAGCTTTCTTT. Amino acids: CASSSPNPGSKAFF.

The gene calls are TRBV16 and TRBJ1-2; TRBD1 agrees at 8 bases. The V segment lost 0 bases and the J segment 6 bases; nucleotides outside the gene matches: 12. The CDR3 totals 17 residues. CDR1 and CDR2 (germline): KGHSY, FQNENV. The CDR3 reads CASSQSLTGGVVDGYTF. The CDR3 DNA follows: TGTGCCAGCAGCCAATCTTTAACAGGGGGGGTCGTCGATGGCTACACCTTC.

The chain uses TRBV6-6 and TRBJ1-2; D remains ambiguous. Trimming pared 0 bases from V and 1 base from J, leaving 9 bases between. This CDR3 contains 15 residues. Germline V gene data show CDR1 as MNHNY and CDR2 as SVGAGI (reference sequence). The CDR3 sequence is CASSYSLGGNYGYTF. Written as DNA, the CDR3 is TGTGCCAGCAGTTACTCGTTGGGAGGTAACTATGGCTACACCTTC.

The chain combines TRBV10-2 with TRBJ2-1; 7 nucleotides match TRBD1. The CDR3 length is 11 residues. Germline V gene lookup returns CDR1 WSHSY and CDR2 SAAADI. V trimming: 8 bases; J trimming: 7 bases; junction bases outside the gene matches: 2. CDR3 bases: TGCGCCAGCTACAGGGGAAATGAGCAGTTCTTC. It translates to CASYRGNEQFF.

The chain recombines TRBV12-3 or TRBV12-4 with TRBJ1-4; no firm D call. This CDR3 region has 13 residues. V was trimmed by 5 bases and J by 3 bases, leaving 7 bases between them. CDR3 nucleotide sequence: TGTGCCAGCAGTCGCAACTCTAATGAAAAACTGTTTTTT. Its translation is CASSRNSNEKLFF.

The rearrangement links TRBV28 to TRBJ1-1; D perhaps matches TRBD1 (6 bases). This CDR3 comprises 11 residues. Germline V gives CDR1 MDHEN, CDR2 SYDVKM. V was cut by 7 bases and J by 10 bases, with 13 bases left in between. CDR3 in amino acids: CASTDRLRAFF. In DNA, the CDR3 is TGTGCCAGCACTGACAGGTTAAGAGCTTTCTTT.

The chain couples TRBV18 to TRBJ1-1, with 8 bases lining up with TRBD1. Unmatched junction bases numbered 0, after V lost 3 bases and J lost 0 bases. Looked up from germline, CDR1 is KGHSH and CDR2 is LQKENI. This CDR3 spans 14 amino acids. Here the CDR3 reads CASSPDRVNTEAFF. The CDR3 DNA follows: TGTGCCAGCTCACCGGACAGGGTGAACACTGAAGCTTTCTTT.

This clone was seen only once. The chain couples TRBV5-8 to TRBJ1-4; D might be TRBD1 (5 bases). The V end was cut by 2 bases, the J end by 8 bases, with 13 bases between. Per germline, CDR1 SGHTS and CDR2 YDEGEE. The CDR3 is 14 residues long. In nucleotides, the CDR3 is TGTGCCAGCAGCTTATGGAGGGGCGGGGAAAAACTGTTTTTT. Its translation is CASSLWRGGEKLFF. The complete variable domain, with remaining parts taken from reference TRBV5-8 and TRBJ1-4, reads EAGVTQSPTHLIKTRGQQATLRCSPISGHTSVYWYQQALGLGLQFLLWYDEGEERNRGNFPPRFSGRQFPNYSSELNVNALELEDSALYLCASSLWRGGEKLFFGSGTQLSVL.

This clone was seen just once. The J gene is TRBJ1-5, the V gene TRBV3-1 (or the pseudogene TRBV3-2), with 9 bases matching TRBD1. Germline loops: CDR1 LGHDT, CDR2 YNNKEL (reference sequence). This CDR3 region has 15 residues. V lost 3 bases to trimming and J lost 3 bases; unmatched junction nucleotides: 3. CDR3 amino acids: CASSHGTGPNQPQHF. DNA for the CDR3: TGTGCCAGCAGCCACGGGACAGGGCCCAATCAGCCCCAGCATTTT.

V is TRBV9 and J is TRBJ2-1; a weak D match, TRBD2 (6 bases). The germline CDR1 and CDR2 sequences are SGDLS and YYNGEE. The V and J ends lost 0 bases and 3 bases respectively, with 10 bases between them. This CDR3 comprises 15 residues. CDR3 nucleotides: TGTGCCAGCAGCGTAGGTCTAGCGAGCTACAATGAGCAGTTCTTC. As protein: CASSVGLASYNEQFF. The variable domain in full, completed from reference TRBV9 and TRBJ2-1, reads DSGVTQTPKHLITATGQRVTLRCSPRSGDLSVYWYQQSLDQGLQFLIQYYNGEERAKGNILERFSAQQFPDLHSELNLSSLELGDSALYFCASSVGLASYNEQFFGPGTRLTVL.